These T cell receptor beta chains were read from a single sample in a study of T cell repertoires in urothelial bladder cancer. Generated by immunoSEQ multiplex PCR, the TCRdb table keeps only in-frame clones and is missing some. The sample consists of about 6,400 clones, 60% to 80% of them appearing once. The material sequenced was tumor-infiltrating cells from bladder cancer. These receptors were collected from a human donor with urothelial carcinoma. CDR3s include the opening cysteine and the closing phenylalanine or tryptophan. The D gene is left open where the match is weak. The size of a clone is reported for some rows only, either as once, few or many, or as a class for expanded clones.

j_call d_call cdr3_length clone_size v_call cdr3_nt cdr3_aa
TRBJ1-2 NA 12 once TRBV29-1 TGCAGCGTTTCCGGACAAGACTATGGCTACACCTTC CSVSGQDYGYTF
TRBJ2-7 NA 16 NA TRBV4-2 TGTGCCAGCAGCCCATCTGGCGGGGGCCGCACCTACGAGCAGTACTTC CASSPSGGGRTYEQYF
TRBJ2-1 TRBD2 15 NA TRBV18 TGTGCCAGCTCACCAACTAGCGGGGGGGGCAATGAGCAGTTCTTC CASSPTSGGGNEQFF
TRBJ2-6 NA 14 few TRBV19 TGTGCCAGCACGGACCGAGCTGGGGCCAACGTCCTGACTTTC CASTDRAGANVLTF
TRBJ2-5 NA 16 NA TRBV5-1 TGCGCCAGCAGCCAGGTATCCATTAAGGGCCAAGAGACCCAGTACTTC CASSQVSIKGQETQYF
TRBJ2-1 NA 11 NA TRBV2 TGTGCCAGCAGTGAAACCTGGGTAGTGGTCTTC CASSETWVVVF
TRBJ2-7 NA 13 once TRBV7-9 TGTGCCACCTCGACGAGATCCTCCTACGAGCAGTACTTC CATSTRSSYEQYF
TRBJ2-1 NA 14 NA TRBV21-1 TGTGCCAGCAGTATAGGGGACAGGGAATCCAAGCAGTTCTTC CASSIGDRESKQFF
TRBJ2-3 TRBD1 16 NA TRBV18 TGTGCCAGCTCACCAGGGACAGGGAGAGGGACAGATACGCAGTATTTT CASSPGTGRGTDTQYF
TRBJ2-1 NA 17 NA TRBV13 TGTGCCAGCAGCTTAGGCCCTGGGAGGGGACACTACAATGAGCAGTTCTTC CASSLGPGRGHYNEQFF
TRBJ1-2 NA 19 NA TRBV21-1 TGTGCCAGCAGCAAAGCAAACTCTGAAATTAGGGGGCCAGTCTATGGCTACACCTTC CASSKANSEIRGPVYGYTF
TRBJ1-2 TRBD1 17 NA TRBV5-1 TGCGCCAGCAGCTCCACCAGCCCGGGACAGGCTTCGGGCGGCTACACCTTC CASSSTSPGQASGGYTF
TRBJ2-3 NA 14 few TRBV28 TGTGCCAGCACCGGCGGGGGCACCACAGATACGCAGTATTTT CASTGGGTTDTQYF
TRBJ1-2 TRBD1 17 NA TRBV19 TGTGCCAGTACCTCAGGGGACAGCTCGGGGGGGAGCTATGGCTACACCTTC CASTSGDSSGGSYGYTF
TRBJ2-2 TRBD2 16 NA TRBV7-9 TGTGCCAGCAGCTTTCCTAGCGGAATAAACACCGGGGAGCTGTTTTTT CASSFPSGINTGELFF
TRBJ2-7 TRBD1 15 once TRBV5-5 TGTGCCAGCAGCTTGGCCCCGGCAGGGGGCTACGAGCAGTACTTC CASSLAPAGGYEQYF
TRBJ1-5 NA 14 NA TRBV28 TGTGCCAGCAGTCAAAGACAGTCCAATCAGCCCCAGCATTTT CASSQRQSNQPQHF
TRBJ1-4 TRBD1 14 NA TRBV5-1 TGCGCCAGCAGCTTCGACAGGGGTAATGAAAAACTGTTTTTT CASSFDRGNEKLFF
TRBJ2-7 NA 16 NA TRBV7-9 TGTGCCAGCAGCTTCGGTTCCCCGACATCCACCTACGAGCAGTACTTC CASSFGSPTSTYEQYF
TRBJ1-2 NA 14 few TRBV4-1 TGCGCCAGCAGCCAAGATCAGGCCCGGGGGGCCTACACCTTC CASSQDQARGAYTF
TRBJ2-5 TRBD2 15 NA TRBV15 TGTGCCACCAGCAGAGATGTAGCGGGACGTGAGACCCAGTACTTC CATSRDVAGRETQYF
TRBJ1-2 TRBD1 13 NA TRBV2 TGTGCCAGTAGACAGGGGGCCAACTATGGCTACACCTTC CASRQGANYGYTF
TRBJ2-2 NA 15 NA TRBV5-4 TGTGCCAGCAGCTTGGTGACAGGGAACACCGGGGAGCTGTTTTTT CASSLVTGNTGELFF
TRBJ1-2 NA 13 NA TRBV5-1 TGCGCCAGCCGTTTCGAGGTGATAAATGGCTACACCTTC CASRFEVINGYTF
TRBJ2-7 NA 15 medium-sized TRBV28 TGTGCCAGCAGTTCGTTCACTACGAGCTCCTACGAGCAGTACTTC CASSSFTTSSYEQYF
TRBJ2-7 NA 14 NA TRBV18 TGTGCCAGCTCACCAAACAGGGAAGCCTACGAGCAGTACTTC CASSPNREAYEQYF
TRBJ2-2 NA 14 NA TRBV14 TGTGCCAGCAGCCTCCACGGAAACACCGGGGAGCTGTTTTTT CASSLHGNTGELFF
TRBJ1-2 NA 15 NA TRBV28 TGTGCCAGCACCCCCTATGCGGGAGGGGACTATGGCTACACCTTC CASTPYAGGDYGYTF